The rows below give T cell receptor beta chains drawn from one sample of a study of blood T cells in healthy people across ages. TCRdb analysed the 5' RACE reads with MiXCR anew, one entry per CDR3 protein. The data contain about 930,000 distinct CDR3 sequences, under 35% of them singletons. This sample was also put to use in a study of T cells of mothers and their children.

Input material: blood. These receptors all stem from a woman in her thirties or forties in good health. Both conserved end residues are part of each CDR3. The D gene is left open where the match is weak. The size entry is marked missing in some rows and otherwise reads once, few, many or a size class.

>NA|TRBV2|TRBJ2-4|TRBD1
TGTGCCAGCAGTGGACAGGGGGCCGGCAAAAACATTCAGTACTTC
CASSGQGAGKNIQYF
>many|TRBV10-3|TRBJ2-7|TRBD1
TGTGCCATCAGCGACGGGACAGGGGCGCGGGAGCAGTACTTC
CAISDGTGAREQYF
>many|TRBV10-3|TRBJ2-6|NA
TGTGCCATCAGTAGGGGGGCTGGGGCCAACGTCCTGACTTTC
CAISRGAGANVLTF
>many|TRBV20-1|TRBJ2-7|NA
TGCAGTGCTCCCATAAGGGCTAACTCCTACGAGCAGTACTTC
CSAPIRANSYEQYF
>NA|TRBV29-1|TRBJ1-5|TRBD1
TGCAGCGTGGGGGACAGGGGCTTTCAGCCCCAGCATTTT
CSVGDRGFQPQHF
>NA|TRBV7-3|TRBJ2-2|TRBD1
TGTGCCAGCAGCTCCCGGACAGGGAGGACCGGGGAGCTGTTTTTT
CASSSRTGRTGELFF
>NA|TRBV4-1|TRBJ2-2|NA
TGCGCCAGCAGCCAAAGTTGGGGGGCTGACGGGGAGCTGTTTTTT
CASSQSWGADGELFF
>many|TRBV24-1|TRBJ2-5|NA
TGTGCCACCAGTTCTAGCCTTAAAGAGACCCAGTACTTC
CATSSSLKETQYF
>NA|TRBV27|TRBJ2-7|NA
TGTGCCAGCTCGTGGACAGGGGCTTCCCAGGTAGTAGCGGGGGGCGAGCAGTACTTC
CASSWTGASQVVAGGEQYF
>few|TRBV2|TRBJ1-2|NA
TGTGCCAGCAGTGAACAGTGGGGAGACTATGGCTACACCTTC
CASSEQWGDYGYTF
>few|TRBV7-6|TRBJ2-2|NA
TGTGCCAGCAGCTTATCCCCCACAACGAACACCGGGGAGCTGTTTTTT
CASSLSPTTNTGELFF
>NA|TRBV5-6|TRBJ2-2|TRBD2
TGTGCCAGCACCCGGGGTAGGAGCGGGGTCGACACCGGGGAGCTGTTTTTT
CASTRGRSGVDTGELFF
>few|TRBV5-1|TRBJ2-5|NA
TGCGCCAGCAGCCCCACTCGGGCGAGTGAGACCCAGTACTTC
CASSPTRASETQYF
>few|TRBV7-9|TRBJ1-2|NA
TGTGCCAGCATCCGTTTACAGGGACCTAACTATGGCTACACCTTC
CASIRLQGPNYGYTF
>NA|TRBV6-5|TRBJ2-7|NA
TGTGCCAGCAGTTACTCAGGGGTCGGGCGCTACGAGCAGTACTTC
CASSYSGVGRYEQYF
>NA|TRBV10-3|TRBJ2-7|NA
TGTGCCGTCCGGGACGCCCAATACGAGCAGTACTTC
CAVRDAQYEQYF
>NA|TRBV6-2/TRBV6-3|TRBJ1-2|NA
TGTGCCAGCCTAAGTACTAACTATGGCTACACCTTC
CASLSTNYGYTF
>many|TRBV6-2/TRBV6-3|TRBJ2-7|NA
TGTGCCAGCAGTTACTCGATCATGAACGAGCAGTACTTC
CASSYSIMNEQYF
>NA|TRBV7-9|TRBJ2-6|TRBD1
TGTGCCAGCAGCCCAAATGAAAGGACAGGGTCCTTATCTGGGGCCAACGTCCTGACTTTC
CASSPNERTGSLSGANVLTF
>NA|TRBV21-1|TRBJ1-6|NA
TGTGCCAGCAGCAAAGAAGACAGGCTTAATTCACCCCTCCACTTT
CASSKEDRLNSPLHF
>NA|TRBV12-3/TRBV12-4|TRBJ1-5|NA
TGTGCCAGCAGTTTATCCCCTGGTGGGGATCAGCCCCAGCATTTT
CASSLSPGGDQPQHF
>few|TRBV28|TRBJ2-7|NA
TGTGCCAGCAGTTATCCGGGGAAATACTACGAGCAGTACTTC
CASSYPGKYYEQYF
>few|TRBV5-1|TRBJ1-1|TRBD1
TGCGCCAGCAGCTCCTACCGGACAGGGCAGACGGAAGCTTTCTTT
CASSSYRTGQTEAFF